This TCR beta chain was captured by sequencing in a study of cytomegalovirus exposure and HLA in healthy donors. Findings of the study overall: In the analysis, some V segments, TRBV6-2 and TRBV6-3 included, were excluded as indistinguishable.

The germline V gene encodes CDR1 SGHRS and CDR2 YFSETQ. The CDR3 has 16 residues. V lost 0 bases and J lost 6; bases outside the gene matches: 8. Regarding this clone: The antigen is unknown.

The PCR employed 60 Vbeta primers together with 13 Jbeta primers. Here immunoSEQ multiplex PCR was the method, and the copy in TCRdb shows in-frame clones only, minus some. The data contain about 120,000 clones, 75% of them singletons. The donors comprised healthy bone marrow donors. The rearrangement joins TRBV5-1 to TRBJ2-1; the match to TRBD2 covers 8 bases. Material: PBMCs. This clonotype was sampled from a woman in her thirties or forties in good health and CMV-seropositive. CDR3 in amino acids: CASSLAGLGGGNEQFF. As DNA, the CDR3 is TGCGCCAGCAGCTTGGCGGGACTAGGTGGAGGCAATGAGCAGTTCTTC.